These 19 T cell receptor beta chains were all obtained from the same sample, sequenced in a study of shared clonotypes between healthy human individuals. Method: immunoSEQ multiplex PCR; TCRdb's copy keeps in-frame clones and lacks some. The profile covers more than 2 million clones, with about 94% appearing a single time and about 1.7% taken by the ten largest. Terminally differentiated effector memory CD45RA+ cells were left out of the naive CD8 fraction, which was CD45RO-negative and positively selected for CCR7. Sequenced sample: naive CD8+ T cells from PBMCs. The receptors were sampled from a man aged 18 to 29 in good health. Some clones in this sample may be carry-over from other donors' samples.

The chain has TRBV11-1 and TRBJ2-1, with TRBD2 matching over 9 bases. The V and J ends lost 5 bases and 4 bases, in that order; junction bases with no gene match: 6. The CDR3 is made up of 15 amino acids. Germline assignment: CDR1 SGHAT and CDR2 FQDESV (reference sequence). CDR3 amino acids: CASSLTSGPYNEQFF. The CDR3 DNA is TGTGCCAGCAGCCTGACTAGCGGACCTTACAATGAGCAGTTCTTC.

The chain employs TRBV9 and TRBJ1-6; 9 positions agree with TRBD1. After removal of 0 bases from V and 7 bases from J, the junction contained 5 bases not matched to a gene. The CDR3 totals 16 residues. Germline CDR1 SGDLS, CDR2 YYNGEE. This CDR3 reads CASSVGATGGNSPLHF. CDR3 coding DNA: TGTGCCAGCAGCGTAGGAGCGACAGGGGGAAATTCACCCCTCCACTTT.

The chain couples TRBV11-2 to TRBJ2-5, with TRBD1 matching 9 bases. V lost 1 base, J lost 3 bases, and 9 bases stayed unmatched. The CDR3 loop spans 17 amino acids. CDR1 and CDR2 from the germline V gene are SGHAT and FQNNGV. The CDR3, as DNA: TGTGCCAGCAGCTTAGGACTCCTAAGGACAGGGGAAGAGACCCAGTACTTC. Amino acid sequence: CASSLGLLRTGEETQYF.

The chain couples TRBV27 to TRBJ2-1; 9 nucleotides agree with TRBD2. Germline assignment: CDR1 MNHEY and CDR2 SMNVEV (reference sequence). The CDR3 spans 15 residues. V lost 4 bases to trimming and J lost 10 bases; unmatched junction nucleotides: 11. CDR3: CASSWLAAGGEEQFF. The CDR3 DNA is TGTGCCAGCAGTTGGCTAGCGGCGGGGGGGGAGGAGCAGTTCTTC.

The chain employs TRBV27 and TRBJ2-2; D uncertain. V shed 3 bases and J shed 8 bases, with 28 bases lying between them. The germline V gene encodes CDR1 MNHEY and CDR2 SMNVEV (reference sequence). There are 19 residues in the CDR3. The CDR3 reads CASSFSPGLGRVPGGELFF. CDR3 in DNA: TGTGCCAGCAGTTTTAGTCCGGGTTTGGGTCGGGTTCCTGGGGGGGAGCTGTTTTTT.

The chain employs TRBV9 and TRBJ2-3; 9 positions agree with TRBD2. Germline V gene lookup returns CDR1 SGDLS and CDR2 YYNGEE. CDR3 length equals 16 residues. With V trimmed by 6 bases and J by 4 bases, 12 bases remained unmatched. CDR3 region: CASTEFAGGPADTQYF. For the CDR3, the DNA is TGTGCCAGCACCGAATTCGCGGGAGGGCCCGCAGATACGCAGTATTTT. Using reference TRBV9 and TRBJ2-3 for the parts outside the CDR3, the full variable domain is DSGVTQTPKHLITATGQRVTLRCSPRSGDLSVYWYQQSLDQGLQFLIQYYNGEERAKGNILERFSAQQFPDLHSELNLSSLELGDSALYFCASTEFAGGPADTQYFGPGTRLTVL.

This chain joins TRBV6-5 and TRBJ2-4; no clear D gene. Trimming stripped 1 base from V and 8 bases from J, with 12 bases between. Germline values: CDR1 MNHEY, CDR2 SVGAGI. This CDR3 is 14 amino acids long. The CDR3 DNA is TGTGCCAGCAGTTACTATGGGCCCAATGACATTCAGTACTTC. Its protein product is CASSYYGPNDIQYF.

CDR3 loop: CAISESGSVQGRYGYTF. The CDR3 nucleotides are TGTGCCATCAGTGAGTCTGGGAGTGTACAGGGGCGGTATGGCTACACCTTC. The rearrangement links TRBV10-3 to TRBJ1-2, with 7 bases lining up with TRBD1. The CDR3 is 17 residues long. Germline V gives CDR1 ENHRY, CDR2 SYGVKD. Germline trimming cut 0 bases from V and 5 bases from J; bases unmatched to any gene: 12.

The chain combines TRBV6-5 with TRBJ2-7, with 7 bases that match TRBD1. CDR3 length: 13 residues. The V gene end was trimmed by 4 bases and the J gene end by 3 bases; junction bases not matched to a gene: 3. Per germline, CDR1 MNHEY and CDR2 SVGAGI. In DNA form, the CDR3 reads TGTGCCAGCAGTTCCTGGACAGGCTACGAGCAGTACTTC. Translating it yields CASSSWTGYEQYF.

This sequence joins TRBV27 and TRBJ1-1; the D is unclear. The CDR3 covers 13 residues. Germline V gives CDR1 MNHEY, CDR2 SMNVEV (reference sequence). Deletions cut 4 bases from V and 8 bases from J, with 14 bases between. The CDR3: CASSSPGRGEAFF. The CDR3 DNA reads TGTGCCAGCAGTTCCCCGGGCCGAGGGGAAGCTTTCTTT.

The chain is built from TRBV6-1 and TRBJ2-7; TRBD1 might be the D (6 bases). The CDR3 has 13 amino acids. Trimming took off 7 bases at V and 2 bases at J, with 12 bases between the two ends. Germline V gene lookup returns CDR1 MNHNS and CDR2 SASEGT. CDR3 DNA: TGTGCCAGCACGCACAGGGCCCCCTACGAGCAGTACTTC. Translating it yields CASTHRAPYEQYF.

The rearrangement links TRBV7-8 to TRBJ1-1; D perhaps matches TRBD1 (6 bases). V gave up 0 bases and J gave up 2 bases, with 13 bases separating them. This CDR3 spans 16 amino acids. The germline V gene has CDR1 SGHVS and CDR2 FQNEAQ. The CDR3 spells CASSLAEGTPNTEAFF. In DNA, the CDR3 is TGTGCCAGCAGCTTAGCGGAGGGGACACCCAACACTGAAGCTTTCTTT.

This sequence joins TRBV2 and TRBJ1-4, with 7 bases fitting TRBD1. Germline loops: CDR1 SNHLY, CDR2 FYNNEI. The ends lost 7 bases at V and 7 bases at J; junction bases unmatched: 6. CDR3 length equals 13 residues. CDR3 sequence: CASIQGIREKLFF. CDR3 in DNA: TGTGCCAGCATACAGGGGATACGTGAAAAACTGTTTTTT.

This sequence joins TRBV28 and TRBJ1-4; no clear D gene. V was shortened by 6 bases and J by 6 bases, with 14 bases between the two germline ends. The length of the CDR3 is 14 residues. Germline assignment: CDR1 MDHEN and CDR2 SYDVKM. Here the CDR3 reads CASSRISGDEKLFF. The CDR3 DNA sequence: TGTGCCAGCAGCCGTATATCCGGGGATGAAAAACTGTTTTTT.

The sample holds a few counts of this clone. This chain links TRBV19 with TRBJ2-7, with D possibly matching TRBD1 (6 bases). Germline V gene data show CDR1 as LNHDA and CDR2 as SQIVND (reference sequence). V gave up 1 base and J gave up 3 bases, with 13 bases separating them. This CDR3 is built from 15 residues. The CDR3 loop is CASSIARTADYEQYF. CDR3 DNA sequence: TGTGCCAGTAGTATAGCCCGGACAGCAGACTACGAGCAGTACTTC.

The chain employs TRBV11-2 and TRBJ2-5, with TRBD2 as a possible D gene (6 bases). V shed 5 bases and J shed 7 bases, with 17 bases lying between them. The CDR3 runs to 14 residues. The germline CDR1 and CDR2 sequences are SGHAT and FQNNGV. CDR3 amino acids: CASSARDTGGTQYF. In DNA form, the CDR3 reads TGTGCCAGCAGCGCAAGAGACACCGGGGGGACCCAGTACTTC. Filled out from reference TRBV11-2 and TRBJ2-5, the complete variable domain reads EAGVAQSPRYKIIEKRQSVAFWCNPISGHATLYWYQQILGQGPKLLIQFQNNGVVDDSQLPKDRFSAERLKGVDSTLKIQPAKLEDSAVYLCASSARDTGGTQYFGPGTRLLVL.

This chain connects TRBV25-1 to TRBJ2-7; the D is unclear. V gave up 4 bases and J gave up 5 bases, with 12 bases separating them. CDR1 is MGHDK, CDR2 SYGVNS, per germline. This CDR3 is 13 amino acids long. The DNA for the CDR3 is TGTGCCAGCAGTGGGCCGGGTTTCGACGAGCAGTACTTC. This gives the protein CASSGPGFDEQYF.

On this clone itself: The identical CDR3 is also encoded by other nucleotide sequences in the sample. V usage is TRBV27 and J usage is TRBJ2-1; D is undetermined. Trimming shortened V by 4 bases and J by 3 bases, and 4 bases separated the two germline ends. Germline CDR1 and CDR2: MNHEY and SMNVEV (reference sequence). This CDR3 is 12 amino acids long. DNA of the CDR3: TGTGCCAGCAGTTCCTACTACAATGAGCAGTTCTTC. It is translated as CASSSYYNEQFF.

This chain uses TRBV5-5 with TRBJ1-2; D is ambiguous. The CDR3 has 15 amino acids. CDR1 and CDR2 from the germline V gene are SGHKS and YYEKEE (reference sequence). The ends were cut back, 4 bases at V and 3 bases at J, with 16 bases in the middle. Here the CDR3 reads CASSPRALPDYGYTF. As DNA, the CDR3 is TGTGCCAGCAGCCCCCGGGCCCTACCCGACTATGGCTACACCTTC.